This TCR beta chain was captured in a study of blood T cell repertoires in COVID-19 (dated by TCRdb to the early 2020s). A note on the overall study: Samples from collaborators originated in the United States, Italy and Spain and spanned both the acute and convalescent phases of COVID-19. Where HLA class I and class II types were available, the types were taken from metadata supplied by the sample provider, not from assay-based typing. Samples were obtained from the ongoing ImmuneRACE study (first 160 participants) and from about 1,300 subjects provided by 6 global collaborators. The prospective study material was composed of cDNA or gDNA derived from T cells, B-cell-depleted T cells, or PBMCs. A freely available public database, intended as a resource for researchers studying the immune response to SARS-CoV-2, is where the repertoires were released. The dataset comprised deeply sampled blood TCRbeta repertoires from subjects exposed to, actively infected with, or recovered from COVID-19. Sample metadata almost always included a de-identified subject ID, COVID-19 status, age in years and sex. Here is what the overall study found, with its caveats: The quantity of clinical and demographic metadata differed by source and by participant and was supplied without curation.

In the prospective study, participants were roughly 18 to 95 years old, resided in about two dozen geographic areas of the United States, and were enrolled through a virtual design. In the prospective study, participants were assigned to cohorts based on the clinical history participants reported in a screening survey and a study questionnaire. Recovered participants in ImmuneRACE Cohort 3 were defined as having two consecutive negative NP/OP PCR tests, clearance from a healthcare professional, or resolution of symptoms. In the prospective study, mobile phlebotomists collected whole blood, serum and a nasopharyngeal or oropharyngeal swab from each participant. Over an approximately two-month period, participants in the prospective study had the option of providing additional blood draws and questionnaires. Before DNA extraction, prospective study blood samples were shipped either frozen or at room temperature.

The immunoSEQ Assay, a bias-controlled multiplex PCR, was used to amplify TCRbeta CDR3 regions from genomic DNA. From the authors' description of their analysis: Nucleated cell counts per sample were estimated from amplification of reference gene primers within the assay. To quantify the absolute abundance of each unique TCRbeta CDR3 rearrangement, sequence reads were collapsed and filtered. For each sample, productive Simpson clonality was calculated as the square root of Simpson's diversity index over productive rearrangements. This immuneACCESS table, as held by TCRdb, lists in-frame sequences with V and J called but not all clones. Of the missing ones, under half trace to an unresolved V gene in checked studies; the others have no known cause. That table supplies the V and J calls and clone size; D and trimming were determined from the DNA. The sample data list approximately 230,000 clones, and about nine tenths of these were observed just once. The ten largest clones capture more than 1.5% of the sample.

Points on this clone: This receptor's antigen is unknown. Base qualities were left out, and no much larger clone turns up one base away.

The CDR3 starts with the cysteine, ends with the phenylalanine, and has 15 residues. The DNA shown is the 45-base CDR3, in frame from base 1. Via the germline V gene (reference sequence), CDR1 is LNHDA and CDR2 SQIVND. Relative to germline, V is 2 bases shorter and J is 2 bases shorter, with 10 bases between their ends. The sequence was obtained from a man between 40 and 49 years old who had recovered from COVID-19. Sample: PBMCs or T cells enriched from blood (not recorded which). The sequence links TRBV19 to TRBJ1-5, with TRBD1 perhaps the D gene, on 5 matching bases. The CDR3 reads as follows: CASSIPGGGNQPQHF. The sequence in DNA is TGTGCCAGTAGTATACCGGGGGGAGGCAATCAGCCCCAGCATTTT.